This entry describes one T cell receptor beta chain. Its antigen is still unknown. Base quality data are lacking; no much larger clone is found one base away. The CDR3, cysteine through phenylalanine, is 16 amino acids long. The read is trimmed to its CDR3 DNA, 48 bases read in frame from base 1. The germline V gene (reference sequence) specifies LNHDA as CDR1 and SQIVND as CDR2. Relative to germline, V is 1 base shorter and J is 4 bases shorter, with 13 bases between their ends. The data belong to a study of technical replicates of blood from a few donors (dated by TCRdb to 2016 to 2017). The protocol used for the library was the immunoSEQ multiplex PCR assay. TCRdb obtained this table from immuneACCESS and retained in-frame rearrangements with V and J assigned. These tables miss some clones; where compared with another copy, unresolved V genes account for less than half of the shortfall, and the remainder is unexplained. This sample has some 66,000 clones in its table, and around nine tenths of those were observed once. 4.6% of the sample rests with the top ten.

The sample taken for sequencing was PBMCs. This sequence uses TRBV19 and TRBJ2-2, with the D gene uncertain. This clonotype was sampled from a human donor in good health. Some clones in this sample may be carry-over from other donors' samples. DNA sequence: TGTGCCAGTAGTATAGTCTCCTTGGGCAGCACCGGGGAGCTGTTTTTT. The translation is CASSIVSLGSTGELFF.